These 14 T cell receptor beta chains originate from one sample sequenced in a study of OX40 agonist ivuxolimab in advanced cancers. Using immunoSEQ multiplex PCR, the repertoire was profiled, and TCRdb retains in-frame clones only, with some absent. The sample holds about 56,000 clones, under 85% seen once. Sequenced here: CD4+ or CD8+ T cells sorted from blood, sampled in a trial of the OX40 agonist ivuxolimab. The receptors here all came from an adult with an advanced solid tumor such as melanoma, head and neck, liver or kidney cancer.

The rearrangement joins TRBV19 to TRBJ2-1; a weak D match, TRBD2 (7 bases). The germline gives CDR1 LNHDA, CDR2 SQIVND (reference sequence). The CDR3 contains 17 residues. V was pared by 2 bases and J by 5 bases, with 19 bases between. CDR3 nucleotide sequence: TGTGCCAGTAGTATATGGCGCGGGGGCGACGGAAACAATGAGCAGTTCTTC. Its protein product is CASSIWRGGDGNNEQFF.

The chain combines TRBV2 with TRBJ2-2; 7 nucleotides match TRBD1. Germline assignment: CDR1 SNHLY and CDR2 FYNNEI. The CDR3 extends over 14 amino acids. Germline trimming cut 4 bases from V and 4 bases from J; bases unmatched to any gene: 3. Here the CDR3 reads CASSGQGPTGELFF. For the CDR3, the DNA is TGTGCCAGCAGTGGACAGGGACCCACCGGGGAGCTGTTTTTT.

The chain couples TRBV30 to TRBJ2-2; D could derive from TRBD1 or TRBD2 (5 bases each). The ends were cut back, 6 bases at V and 4 bases at J, with 15 bases in the middle. Per the germline V gene, CDR1 is GTSNPN and CDR2 is SVGIG (reference sequence). The CDR3 is made up of 14 amino acids. Written as DNA, the CDR3 is TGTGCCTGTCCCTCCCGTGGGGGCACCGGGGAGCTGTTTTTT. Translation gives CACPSRGGTGELFF.

The CDR3 is CASSYWTGNSYEQYF. The CDR3 nucleotides read TGTGCCAGCAGCTACTGGACAGGCAACTCCTACGAGCAGTACTTC. The rearrangement joins TRBV7-9 to TRBJ2-5, with 7 bases lining up with TRBD1. The end of the DNA fits TRBJ2-7 better, so the J call may be wrong. The CDR3 has 15 residues. Germline V gives CDR1 SEHNR, CDR2 FQNEAQ (reference sequence).

The genes are TRBV10-3 and TRBJ2-5, with a possible D match to TRBD2 (5 bases). Between the trimmed V and J ends, which lost 7 bases and 2 bases, there was a span of 11 bases. CDR1 and CDR2 (germline): ENHRY, SYGVKD. The CDR3 contains 13 residues. For the CDR3, the DNA is TGTGCCATCAAGACTAACGTACAAGAGACCCAGTACTTC. Translation: CAIKTNVQETQYF.

The chain combines TRBV6-4 with TRBJ2-2; TRBD1 might be the D (6 bases). V was cut by 2 bases and J by 7 bases, with 14 bases left in between. The CDR3 totals 15 residues. Per the germline V gene, CDR1 is MRHNA and CDR2 is SNTAGT. The chain's CDR3 is CASSDRGRGSGELFF. DNA of the CDR3: TGTGCCAGCAGTGACAGGGGCAGGGGAAGCGGGGAGCTGTTTTTT.

The J gene is TRBJ2-7, the V gene TRBV5-5; 12 positions match TRBD1. V lost 3 bases, J lost 3 bases, and 1 base stayed unmatched. Looked up from germline, CDR1 is SGHKS and CDR2 is YYEKEE (reference sequence). The CDR3 has 14 residues. The CDR3 is CASSWDRGHYEQYF. The CDR3 DNA reads as TGTGCCAGCAGCTGGGACAGGGGGCACTACGAGCAGTACTTC. The full variable domain, completed using reference TRBV5-5 and TRBJ2-7, is DAGVTQSPTHLIKTRGQQVTLRCSPISGHKSVSWYQQVLGQGPQFIFQYYEKEERGRGNFPDRFSARQFPNYSSELNVNALLLGDSALYLCASSWDRGHYEQYFGPGTRLTVT.

The genes are TRBV28 and TRBJ1-2, with TRBD1 matching 7 bases. The CDR3 extends over 15 amino acids. With 5 bases clipped from V and 6 bases from J, the junction kept 12 bases outside the gene matches. CDR1 is MDHEN, CDR2 SYDVKM, per germline. The CDR3, as DNA: TGTGCCAGCAGTAGTCAAGGAGGGGGCGTCGATGGCTACACCTTC. Its protein is CASSSQGGGVDGYTF.

Regarding this clone: Other DNA sequences in this sample translate to the same CDR3. The rearrangement joins TRBV4-1 to TRBJ1-5; D is perhaps TRBD1 (5 bases). V dropped 2 bases and J dropped 0 bases, with 8 bases sitting between them. This CDR3 spans 15 amino acids. The V gene's germline CDR1 is MGHRA and CDR2 YSYEKL. The CDR3 bases are TGCGCCAGCAGCCAAAGGGGCCATAGCAATCAGCCCCAGCATTTT. It codes for CASSQRGHSNQPQHF.

The rearrangement uses TRBV15 and TRBJ2-7, with 8 bases identical to TRBD1. V was pared by 3 bases and J by 3 bases, with 7 bases of the junction left unmatched. The CDR3 is 15 residues long. CDR1 and CDR2 (germline): LNHNV, YYDKDF (reference sequence). CDR3 coding DNA: TGTGCCACCAGCAGGGGGCAGGGGGCTAACTACGAGCAGTACTTC. This translates into CATSRGQGANYEQYF.

Only a few counts were recorded for this clone. The rearrangement uses TRBV9 and TRBJ2-6; TRBD1 matches 9 bases. CDR1 is SGDLS and CDR2 is YYNGEE in the germline V gene. V was clipped by 0 bases and J by 4 bases; unmatched bases: 8. The CDR3 extends over 18 amino acids. CDR3 residues: CASSVDRTGAGGANVLTF. The CDR3 DNA sequence: TGTGCCAGCAGCGTAGATCGGACAGGGGCCGGAGGGGCCAACGTCCTGACTTTC.

This clone was counted a single time. V gene TRBV4-1 combines with J gene TRBJ2-7, with D possibly TRBD1 on 6 matching bases. The CDR3 has 14 residues. The V and J ends lost 4 bases and 3 bases respectively, with 13 bases between them. Germline values: CDR1 MGHRA, CDR2 YSYEKL. The CDR3 DNA reads as TGCGCCAGCAGCCTCTGGACAGACCACTACGAGCAGTACTTC. It translates to CASSLWTDHYEQYF.

V and J are TRBV2 and TRBJ1-6; TRBD1 aligns across 7 bases. Per germline, CDR1 SNHLY and CDR2 FYNNEI. The CDR3 runs 15 residues. V trimming: 4 bases; J trimming: 8 bases; junction bases outside the gene matches: 8. CDR3 DNA sequence: TGTGCCAGCAGTGTAGCGACAGGGCTGGATTCACCCCTCCACTTT. It is translated as CASSVATGLDSPLHF.

The CDR3 region has the DNA TGTGCCAGCAGTACGGACAGCTCCTATAATTCACCCCTCCACTTT. Its translation is CASSTDSSYNSPLHF. V gene TRBV27 combines with J gene TRBJ1-6; maybe TRBD1 (6 bases). The CDR3 length is 15 residues. Germline V gene sequence: CDR1 MNHEY, CDR2 SMNVEV (reference sequence). Trimming took 5 bases from V and 0 from J, leaving 8 bases between them.